The rows below give T cell receptor beta chains drawn from one sample of a study of blood T cell repertoires in COVID-19. Method: immunoSEQ multiplex PCR; TCRdb's copy keeps in-frame clones and lacks some. The sample has fewer than 120,000 clones; around 89% are singletons. Sequencing was performed on peripheral blood. These receptor sequences come from a woman aged 45-60 years with acute or convalescent COVID-19. Both conserved end residues are part of each CDR3. The D gene is left open where the match is weak. Only part of the rows carry a size: once, few, many, or a class if the clone is expanded.

13 | TRBJ1-5 | TRBV28 | NA | NA | TGTGCCAGCAGTGGGGAGGTGTGGCAGCCCCAGCATTTT | CASSGEVWQPQHF
12 | TRBJ1-1 | TRBV2 | NA | NA | TGTGCCAGCAGTGGCGACAGAGCTGAAGCTTTCTTT | CASSGDRAEAFF
15 | TRBJ2-7 | TRBV5-1 | NA | TRBD2 | TGCGCCAGCAGCCAACAGACTAGCGTGCCCTACGAGCAGTACTTC | CASSQQTSVPYEQYF
15 | TRBJ2-3 | TRBV5-1 | NA | TRBD2 | TGCGCCAGCAGCTTGGCAGGGAGGGCCAGAGATACGCAGTATTTT | CASSLAGRARDTQYF
15 | TRBJ2-7 | TRBV5-4 | NA | NA | TGTGCCAGCAGCTTGCCAGGGTCGGGTTCCTACGAGCAGTACTTC | CASSLPGSGSYEQYF
16 | TRBJ2-1 | TRBV7-5 | NA | NA | TGTGTCAGAAGCTCATCGACTAGTTTAGAGTACAATGAGCAGTTCTTC | CVRSSSTSLEYNEQFF
13 | TRBJ2-7 | TRBV27 | NA | NA | TGTGCCAGCAGTTTACTAGCTTCCTACGAGCAGTACTTC | CASSLLASYEQYF
15 | TRBJ2-7 | TRBV28 | NA | TRBD2 | TGTGCCAGCACCCACGGTGGACTAGCGACCTACGAGCAGTACTTC | CASTHGGLATYEQYF
17 | TRBJ1-1 | TRBV7-9 | NA | NA | TGTGCCAGCAGCCGTGGGAGTCCTCTATCCCCGAACACTGAAGCTTTCTTT | CASSRGSPLSPNTEAFF
15 | TRBJ2-4 | TRBV16 | NA | NA | TGTGCCAGCAGCCAATTTCAGGGAGCCAAAAACATTCAGTACTTC | CASSQFQGAKNIQYF
16 | TRBJ2-7 | TRBV11-2 | once | TRBD2 | TGTGCCAGCAGCCCAGGAGGGCGGGAGGGCCTCCACGAGCAGTACTTC | CASSPGGREGLHEQYF
20 | TRBJ2-7 | TRBV19 | NA | TRBD2 | TGTGCCAGTAAATACCGACTAGCGGGGCATAGAGGGTACAACTCCTACGAGCAGTACTTC | CASKYRLAGHRGYNSYEQYF
18 | TRBJ2-3 | TRBV11-2 | NA | TRBD1 | TGTGCCAGCAGCTTGGATCCTCCAGGGGGTCGGGGCACAGATACGCAGTATTTT | CASSLDPPGGRGTDTQYF
16 | TRBJ2-1 | TRBV27 | NA | TRBD2 | TGTGCCAGCAGTTCCTTTAGCGGGAGTAAGGGCGATGAGCAGTTCTTC | CASSSFSGSKGDEQFF
14 | TRBJ1-2 | TRBV7-9 | NA | TRBD1 | TGTGCCAGCGCCTTTCAACAGGGGGCGGGCGGCTACACCTTC | CASAFQQGAGGYTF
14 | TRBJ2-2 | TRBV30 | NA | NA | TGTGCCTGGAACCCCAGGGGCCACACCGGGGAGCTGTTTTTT | CAWNPRGHTGELFF
15 | TRBJ1-6 | TRBV19 | NA | NA | TGTGCCAGTAGTGTGAACGGGGGGGGTGATTCACCCCTCCACTTT | CASSVNGGGDSPLHF
18 | TRBJ2-1 | TRBV7-7 | once | TRBD2 | TGTGCCAGCAGCCCCCTGGGGGCCGGGACTAGCTTCAATCGTGAGCAGTTCTTC | CASSPLGAGTSFNREQFF
15 | TRBJ2-2 | TRBV18 | NA | NA | TGTGCCAGCTCACCGAAGCGGATTTACACCGGGGAGCTGTTTTTT | CASSPKRIYTGELFF
14 | TRBJ2-3 | TRBV7-6 | NA | NA | TGTGCCAGCAGCTTAGCCCTAAACACAGATACGCAGTATTTT | CASSLALNTDTQYF
15 | TRBJ2-3 | TRBV2 | NA | TRBD2 | TGTGCCATCACAGGGACTAGCGGGAGGGTAGATACGCAGTATTTT | CAITGTSGRVDTQYF
14 | TRBJ2-7 | TRBV7-9 | NA | TRBD1 | TGTGCCAGCAGCCAAAACAGGGGGCCCTACGAGCAGTACTTC | CASSQNRGPYEQYF
13 | TRBJ2-7 | TRBV18 | NA | NA | TGTGCCAGCTCACCACTAGCGGACTCCCTTTGGAACTTC | CASSPLADSLWNF
14 | TRBJ2-7 | TRBV27 | medium-sized | TRBD1 | TGTGCCAGCAGTTTAGGACAGGGGCCCTACGAGCAGTACTTC | CASSLGQGPYEQYF
15 | TRBJ2-7 | TRBV28 | NA | TRBD2 | TGTGCCAGCAGGTCCCTGGGACTAGCGGGACACGAGCAGTACTTC | CASRSLGLAGHEQYF
14 | TRBJ2-2 | TRBV30 | few | NA | TGTGCCTGGAATCAAAAAGGGGTCCCCGGGGAGCTGTTTTTT | CAWNQKGVPGELFF
15 | TRBJ1-1 | TRBV19 | NA | NA | TGTGCCAGTAGTATCTACGGGAAGGCTCACACTGAAGCTTTCTTT | CASSIYGKAHTEAFF
15 | TRBJ2-7 | TRBV28 | NA | TRBD1 | TGTGCCAGCAGTCGGGACAGCCGCCTATTTCAGGAGCAGTACTTC | CASSRDSRLFQEQYF
15 | TRBJ1-2 | TRBV5-1 | NA | NA | TGCGCCAGCAGCTTGAGGGCGGGGACTAACTATGGCTACACCTTC | CASSLRAGTNYGYTF
16 | TRBJ2-3 | TRBV3-1/TRBV3-2 | NA | NA | TGTGCCAGCAGCCGGGCTGCGGGATCTAGCACAGATACGCAGTATTTT | CASSRAAGSSTDTQYF
13 | TRBJ2-4 | TRBV14 | NA | NA | TGTGCCAGCAGCCAGTCTCACAGGGCTATTCAGTACTTC | CASSQSHRAIQYF
12 | TRBJ2-5 | TRBV5-1 | NA | NA | TGCGCCAGCAGCCGACTAGGGGAGACCCAGTACTTC | CASSRLGETQYF
14 | TRBJ2-7 | TRBV5-6 | NA | NA | TGTGCCAGCGGATCGCCAGGGGGGCCCTACGAGCAGTACTTC | CASGSPGGPYEQYF
16 | TRBJ2-7 | TRBV6-4 | NA | TRBD1 | TGTGCCAGCACACCCGACACGGGACAGGGGGTTTACGAGCAGTACTTC | CASTPDTGQGVYEQYF
16 | TRBJ2-1 | TRBV7-8 | NA | NA | TGTGCCAGCAGTTCGGACAGCCACGGGGCATACAATGAGCAGTTCTTC | CASSSDSHGAYNEQFF
14 | TRBJ1-2 | TRBV6-5 | NA | NA | TGTGCCAGCAGACCTCAGGGGAATAACTATGGCTACACCTTC | CASRPQGNNYGYTF
14 | TRBJ1-5 | TRBV7-8 | once | NA | TGTGCCAGCAGCTTAGGGGAGGGTAGTCAGCCCCAGCATTTT | CASSLGEGSQPQHF
13 | TRBJ2-1 | TRBV29-1 | once | TRBD2 | TGCAGCGTTGCTAGCGGGAGTAGGGATGAGCAGTTCTTC | CSVASGSRDEQFF
15 | TRBJ2-7 | TRBV27 | NA | TRBD1 | TGTGCCAGCAGTTCTACCGGGACAGGGTCCCACGAGCAGTACTTC | CASSSTGTGSHEQYF
15 | TRBJ2-2 | TRBV11-2 | NA | TRBD1 | TGTGCCAGCAGCTTAGCAGGGGGATACACCGGGGAGCTGTTTTTT | CASSLAGGYTGELFF
15 | TRBJ1-1 | TRBV5-1 | NA | NA | TGCGCCAGCAGCTTGGTCCAGGGGCTTAACACTGAAGCTTTCTTT | CASSLVQGLNTEAFF
11 | TRBJ2-1 | TRBV18 | NA | TRBD1 | TGTGCCAGCTCAACACAGGGGGAGCAGTTCTTC | CASSTQGEQFF
14 | TRBJ2-5 | TRBV3-1/TRBV3-2 | NA | TRBD2 | TGTGCCAGCAGCCTCACGGGGGGTGGAGAGACCCAGTACTTC | CASSLTGGGETQYF
16 | TRBJ2-4 | TRBV2 | few | TRBD2 | TGTGCCAGCGGCACGTCTAGCGGCTTAGCCAAAAACATTCAGTACTTC | CASGTSSGLAKNIQYF
15 | TRBJ2-1 | TRBV5-1 | NA | TRBD2 | TGCGCCAGCAGCTTGGCCTCTAGCGGCTACAATGAGCAGTTCTTC | CASSLASSGYNEQFF
13 | TRBJ2-3 | TRBV30 | NA | NA | TGTGCCGAGGCAATTAGTAGCACAGATACGCAGTATTTT | CAEAISSTDTQYF
14 | TRBJ1-1 | TRBV6-5 | NA | NA | TGTGCCAGCAGACGCCAGGGGATTAACACTGAAGCTTTCTTT | CASRRQGINTEAFF
14 | TRBJ2-3 | TRBV7-9 | NA | TRBD2 | TGTGCCAGCAGCTTAGGCGGGAGCTACGATACGCAGTATTTT | CASSLGGSYDTQYF
14 | TRBJ2-1 | TRBV28 | NA | NA | TGTGCCAGCAGTTGGGGCCGAAAATACAATGAGCAGTTCTTC | CASSWGRKYNEQFF
15 | TRBJ1-6 | TRBV6-5 | NA | NA | TGTGCCAGCAGTCCCTGGGGAGGGAGCCAAGGAACCCTCCACTTT | CASSPWGGSQGTLHF
12 | TRBJ2-1 | TRBV6-1 | NA | NA | TGTGCCAGCAGTCAGGGTAGAAATGAGCAGTTCTTC | CASSQGRNEQFF
12 | TRBJ2-5 | TRBV6-5 | NA | TRBD1 | TGTGCCAGCAGTACAGGGGGCTTGACCCAGTACTTC | CASSTGGLTQYF
14 | TRBJ1-1 | TRBV10-2 | NA | NA | TGCGCCAGCAGTGCCACTGGCAGCGCCACTGAAGCTTTCTTT | CASSATGSATEAFF
13 | TRBJ1-4 | TRBV6-5 | NA | NA | TGTGCCAGCAGGGAGTCGGGAGGTGAAAAACTGTTTTTT | CASRESGGEKLFF